This T cell receptor (beta chain) originates from a study of cytotoxic CD8 clonotypes in ibrutinib-treated CLL. Across the study: Within the patient group, roughly 11 were relapsed/refractory and approximately 15 treatment-naive, and 17 were IGHV unmutated.

The assay was immunoSEQ multiplex PCR, and TCRdb's table has in-frame clones only and misses some. The repertoire holds some 130,000 clones, with over 75% as singletons. This CDR3 is built from 13 residues. The V end lost 7 bases, the J end lost 3 bases, and 13 bases lay between the germline ends. Germline values: CDR1 MDHEN, CDR2 SYDVKM. Study-wide points: The clonality went up when patients responded to ibrutinib and dropped back toward baseline at progression. Baseline clonality, above age-matched healthy donor levels, tracked circulating CD8+ T-cell counts.

As for this clone: Its antigen is unidentified.

The chain couples TRBV28 to TRBJ2-7; TRBD2 might be the D (7 bases). The TCR originated in a human donor with chronic lymphocytic leukemia. The starting material was PBMCs, obtained after 24 months of ibrutinib treatment. The CDR3 DNA reads TGTGCCAGCACCGAGGGGGGGAGCTACGAGCAGTACTTC. Residues: CASTEGGSYEQYF.